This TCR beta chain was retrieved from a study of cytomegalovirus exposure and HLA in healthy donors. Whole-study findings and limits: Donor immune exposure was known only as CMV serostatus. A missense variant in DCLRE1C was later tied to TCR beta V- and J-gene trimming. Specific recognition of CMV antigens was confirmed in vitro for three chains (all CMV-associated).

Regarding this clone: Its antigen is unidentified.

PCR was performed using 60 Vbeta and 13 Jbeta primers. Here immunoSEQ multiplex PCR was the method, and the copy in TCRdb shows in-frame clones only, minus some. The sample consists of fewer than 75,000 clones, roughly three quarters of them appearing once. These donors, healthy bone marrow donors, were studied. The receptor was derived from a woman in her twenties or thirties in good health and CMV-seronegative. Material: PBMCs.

CDR3 sequence: CASSQDTGQKYSVGNTIYF. As DNA, the CDR3 is TGCGCCAGCAGCCAAGATACCGGACAGAAATACTCCGTGGGAAACACCATATATTTT. V gene TRBV4-1 combines with J gene TRBJ1-3; perhaps TRBD1 as D (6 bases). Germline assignment: CDR1 MGHRA and CDR2 YSYEKL. The CDR3 is 19 residues long. Trimming left V 0 bases short and J 4 bases short, with 22 bases between.